Listed here are 22 T cell receptor beta chains from one sample, sequenced in a study of blood T cell repertoires in COVID-19. The data were produced by immunoSEQ multiplex PCR, yet TCRdb's version contains in-frame clones alone and is incomplete. The profile shows about 120,000 clones, 80% to 90% of them singletons. The sequencing input was peripheral blood. These receptors came from a man between 65 and 85 years old with active or convalescent COVID-19.

This rearrangement joins TRBV6-1 to TRBJ1-1, with TRBD1 identical over 7 bases. This CDR3 spans 17 amino acids. CDR1 is MNHNS and CDR2 is SASEGT in the germline V gene. V trimming: 3 bases; J trimming: 1 base; junction bases outside the gene matches: 11. The CDR3 region is CASSDRGFRGWNTEAFF. CDR3 sequence (DNA): TGTGCCAGCAGTGACAGGGGGTTTCGGGGATGGAACACTGAAGCTTTCTTT.

V and J are TRBV6-1 and TRBJ2-1, with 16 bases aligning to TRBD2. Trimming cost V 2 bases and J 9 bases; bases outside gene matches: 4. There are 16 residues in the CDR3. Per the germline V gene, CDR1 is MNHNS and CDR2 is SASEGT. CDR3 sequence (DNA): TGTGCCAGCAGTGAATCCGGGACTAGCGGGAGGGGTGAGCAGTTCTTC. This translates into CASSESGTSGRGEQFF.

The V call is TRBV3-1 (or the pseudogene TRBV3-2), the J call TRBJ1-2; D possibly corresponds to TRBD1 (5 bases). From germline, CDR1 is LGHDT and CDR2 YNNKEL (reference sequence). The CDR3 has 15 residues. V lost 0 bases to trimming and J lost 2 bases, with 10 bases between them. CDR3 DNA: TGTGCCAGCAGCCAAGAGGGCCAGGGCAACTATGGCTACACCTTC. Its translation: CASSQEGQGNYGYTF.

The V call is TRBV19, the J call TRBJ1-4; 7 nucleotides line up with TRBD1. In germline, CDR1 is LNHDA, CDR2 SQIVND (reference sequence). The J segment lost 5 bases and the V segment lost 7 bases, leaving 4 bases of the junction unmatched. The CDR3 covers 13 residues. In DNA form, the CDR3 reads TGTGCCAGTATGAACAGGGGAAATGAAAAACTGTTTTTT. It yields the protein CASMNRGNEKLFF.

V and J are TRBV19 and TRBJ2-3, with 10 bases aligning to TRBD1. Per germline, CDR1 LNHDA and CDR2 SQIVND (reference sequence). V lost 5 bases to trimming and J lost 4 bases; unmatched junction nucleotides: 6. This CDR3 has 15 amino acids. The CDR3 DNA is TGTGCCAGTAGTGCGGACAGGGGGATCGCAGATACGCAGTATTTT. This sequence encodes CASSADRGIADTQYF.

This clone appeared once. The gene calls are TRBV5-1 and TRBJ1-2, with TRBD1 as a possible D gene (6 bases). Trimming removed 1 base from V and 6 bases from J, with 16 bases in between. The CDR3 has 15 residues. Per germline, CDR1 SGHRS and CDR2 YFSETQ. The CDR3 sequence: CASSLLPGTTDGYTF. In nucleotides, the CDR3 is TGCGCCAGCAGCTTGTTGCCAGGGACAACGGATGGCTACACCTTC.

The chain joins TRBV6-1 to TRBJ1-1, with TRBD1 matching over 8 bases. Germline V gives CDR1 MNHNS, CDR2 SASEGT. J was trimmed by 4 bases and V by 7 bases; bases with no gene match: 11. The CDR3 runs to 15 residues. CDR3 in amino acids: CASIQDRGVGTEAFF. DNA for the CDR3: TGTGCCAGCATTCAAGACAGGGGAGTGGGCACTGAAGCTTTCTTT.

The V call is TRBV12-3 or TRBV12-4, the J call TRBJ2-5, with TRBD2 identical over 7 bases. J lost 6 bases, V lost 8 bases, and 9 bases had no gene match. The CDR3 is 13 residues long. CDR3 protein: CASGERGLKTQYF. The CDR3 coding sequence is TGTGCCAGCGGGGAGCGGGGTCTCAAGACCCAGTACTTC.

The chain joins TRBV5-8 to TRBJ2-7, with 9 bases that match TRBD1. The V gene's germline CDR1 is SGHTS and CDR2 YDEGEE. V lost 3 bases, J lost 3 bases, and 7 bases stayed unmatched. The CDR3 totals 15 residues. The CDR3 is CASSYPGQGNYEQYF. The CDR3 bases are TGTGCCAGCAGCTACCCGGGACAGGGCAACTACGAGCAGTACTTC.

The CDR3 DNA reads TGTGCCACCAGCTATACAGGGAGCTCCTACGAGCAGTACTTC. It encodes CATSYTGSSYEQYF. This chain links TRBV15 with TRBJ2-7; weak D call: TRBD1 (6 bases). There are 14 residues in the CDR3. Germline V gene lookup returns CDR1 LNHNV and CDR2 YYDKDF (reference sequence). Trimming stripped 5 bases from V and 0 bases from J, with 11 bases between.

V gene TRBV27 combines with J gene TRBJ1-1; 7 bases are shared with TRBD1. This CDR3 is built from 15 residues. The V gene end was trimmed by 5 bases and the J gene end by 1 base; junction bases not matched to a gene: 7. Germline CDR1 and CDR2: MNHEY and SMNVEV (reference sequence). The CDR3 region is CASSPLGQRNTEAFF. The CDR3, as DNA: TGTGCCAGCAGTCCCCTGGGACAGAGGAACACTGAAGCTTTCTTT.

The chain has TRBV6-5 and TRBJ2-7, with TRBD2 matching over 7 bases. CDR3 length: 14 residues. Per the germline V gene, CDR1 is MNHEY and CDR2 is SVGAGI. V lost 4 bases to trimming and J lost 5 bases; unmatched junction nucleotides: 8. The CDR3 DNA sequence: TGTGCCAGCAGTTCCCCGGGGGGTGTCCACGAGCAGTACTTC. Protein product: CASSSPGGVHEQYF.

The chain has TRBV5-4 and TRBJ2-7; 7 bases align to TRBD2. The CDR3 has 15 amino acids. Germline trimming cut 0 bases from V and 2 bases from J; bases unmatched to any gene: 5. Germline lookup yields CDR1 SGHNT and CDR2 YYREEE (reference sequence). In DNA, the CDR3 is TGTGCCAGCAGCTTGGCTGCTAGCGGCCCCTACGAGCAGTACTTC. This translates into CASSLAASGPYEQYF.

The V and J genes are TRBV2 and TRBJ1-5; TRBD1 matches 10 bases. The CDR3 is 15 residues long. V lost 7 bases to trimming and J lost 6 bases; unmatched junction nucleotides: 9. The V gene's germline CDR1 is SNHLY and CDR2 FYNNEI. CDR3 sequence: CASTRLGQGGQPQHF. Here the CDR3 DNA reads TGTGCCAGCACTCGCCTAGGACAGGGGGGTCAGCCCCAGCATTTT. Complete variable domain (other parts from reference TRBV2 and TRBJ1-5): EPEVTQTPSHQVTQMGQEVILRCVPISNHLYFYWYRQILGQKVEFLVSFYNNEISEKSEIFDDQFSVERPDGSNFTLKIRSTKLEDSAMYFCASTRLGQGGQPQHFGDGTRLSIL.

The chain joins TRBV19 to TRBJ2-7; 7 positions match TRBD2. Germline-derived CDR1 and CDR2 are LNHDA and SQIVND (reference sequence). The junction had 10 bases not matched to a gene; V was cut back by 9 bases and J by 2 bases. CDR3 length: 14 amino acids. The CDR3: CASPRMSGTYEQYF. CDR3 nucleotide sequence: TGTGCCAGCCCTCGGATGAGCGGGACCTACGAGCAGTACTTC.

V is TRBV4-1 and J is TRBJ1-2, with TRBD1 matching over 9 bases. The CDR3 covers 15 residues. Germline lookup yields CDR1 MGHRA and CDR2 YSYEKL. Germline trimming cut 0 bases from V and 4 bases from J; bases unmatched to any gene: 3. For the CDR3, the DNA is TGCGCCAGCAGCCAAGATCGGACAGGGGTCTATGGCTACACCTTC. Translation: CASSQDRTGVYGYTF.

V gene TRBV7-2 combines with J gene TRBJ2-6; TRBD1 aligns across 7 bases. V shed 4 bases, J shed 4 bases, and the junction held 4 bases outside the gene matches. This CDR3 region has 15 residues. Germline loops: CDR1 SGHTA, CDR2 FQGNSA. The CDR3 DNA sequence: TGTGCCAGCAGCTCTACAGGGGTAGGGGCCAACGTCCTGACTTTC. Translation gives CASSSTGVGANVLTF.

The V and J genes are TRBV7-2 and TRBJ2-7, with 10 bases identical to TRBD2. This CDR3 region has 16 residues. V lost 5 bases, J lost 2 bases, and 9 bases stayed unmatched. Germline V gene lookup returns CDR1 SGHTA and CDR2 FQGNSA. CDR3 sequence reads: CASSPDTSGATYEQYF. CDR3 sequence (DNA): TGTGCCAGCAGCCCAGATACTAGCGGGGCGACCTACGAGCAGTACTTC. Full variable domain (missing parts from reference TRBV7-2 and TRBJ2-7): GAGVSQSPSNKVTEKGKDVELRCDPISGHTALYWYRQSLGQGLEFLIYFQGNSAPDKSGLPSDRFSAERTGGSVSTLTIQRTQQEDSAVYLCASSPDTSGATYEQYFGPGTRLTVT.

Notes on this clone: The same CDR3 also results from other DNA sequences found in this sample. CDR3 in amino acids: CASSLRADTQYF. CDR3 coding DNA: TGTGCCAGCAGCTTGCGGGCAGATACGCAGTATTTT. V is TRBV7-2 and J is TRBJ2-3; D might be TRBD2 (5 bases). Trimming cost V 3 bases and J 4 bases, with 5 bases left between them. In germline, CDR1 is SGHTA, CDR2 FQGNSA. This CDR3 is built from 12 residues.

This rearrangement joins TRBV3-1 (or the pseudogene TRBV3-2) to TRBJ1-6; D is unclear. CDR1 and CDR2 (germline): LGHDT, YNNKEL (reference sequence). V lost 4 bases, J lost 10 bases, and 20 bases lay in between. This CDR3 region has 16 residues. Here the CDR3 DNA reads TGTGCCAGCAGCCCCCACAGTACCCGGTCGAACTCACCCCTCCACTTT. Amino acids: CASSPHSTRSNSPLHF.

This clone was detected only once. CDR3 region: CASSLTPGLAGGNEQFF. The CDR3 DNA reads TGTGCCAGCAGCTTGACCCCGGGACTAGCGGGAGGCAATGAGCAGTTCTTC. The J gene is TRBJ2-1, the V gene TRBV7-3; 15 bases align to TRBD2. Germline V CDR1 and CDR2: SGHTA, FQGTGA. V was clipped by 3 bases and J by 6 bases; unmatched bases: 6. CDR3 length: 17 residues.

The chain is built from TRBV19 and TRBJ2-2; 7 bases map to TRBD2. The V gene end was trimmed by 3 bases and the J gene end by 4 bases; junction bases not matched to a gene: 8. Germline V gene data show CDR1 as LNHDA and CDR2 as SQIVND (reference sequence). This CDR3 comprises 16 residues. The CDR3 nucleotides are TGTGCCAGTAGTATTCCAGGACTAGTACGCACCGGGGAGCTGTTTTTT. Translation gives CASSIPGLVRTGELFF.